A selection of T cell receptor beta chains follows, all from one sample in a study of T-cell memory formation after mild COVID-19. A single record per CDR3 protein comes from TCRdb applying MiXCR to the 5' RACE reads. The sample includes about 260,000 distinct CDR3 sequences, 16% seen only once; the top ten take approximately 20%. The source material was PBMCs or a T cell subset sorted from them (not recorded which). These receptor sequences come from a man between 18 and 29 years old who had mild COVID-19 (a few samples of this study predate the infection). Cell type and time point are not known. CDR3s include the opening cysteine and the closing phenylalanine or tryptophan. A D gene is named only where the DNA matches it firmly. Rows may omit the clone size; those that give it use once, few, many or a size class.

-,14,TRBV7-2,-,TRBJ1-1,CASITYSGGSEAFF,TGTGCCAGCATTACTTACTCCGGCGGGTCTGAAGCTTTCTTT
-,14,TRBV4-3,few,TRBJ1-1,CASNAGREDTEAFF,TGCGCCAGCAATGCAGGGCGTGAGGACACTGAAGCTTTCTTT
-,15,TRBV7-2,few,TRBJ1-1,CASSLVAQASTEAFF,TGTGCCAGCAGCTTAGTGGCGCAGGCGAGCACTGAAGCTTTCTTT
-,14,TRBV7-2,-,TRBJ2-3,CASTPGSRTDTQYF,TGTGCCAGCACTCCCGGCTCCAGGACAGATACGCAGTATTTT
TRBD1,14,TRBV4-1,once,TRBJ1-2,CASSRGQGIYGYTF,TGCGCCAGCAGCCGCGGACAGGGCATCTATGGCTACACCTTC
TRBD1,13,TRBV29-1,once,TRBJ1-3,CSVDRDRGNTIYF,TGCAGCGTTGACCGGGACAGAGGAAACACCATATATTTT
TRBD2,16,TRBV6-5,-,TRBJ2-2,CASSYSTGGSTGELFF,TGTGCCAGCAGTTACTCGACGGGGGGGTCCACCGGGGAGCTGTTTTTT
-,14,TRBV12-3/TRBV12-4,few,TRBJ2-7,CASSLRGRFYEQYF,TGTGCCAGCAGTCTCCGGGGAAGGTTCTACGAGCAGTACTTC
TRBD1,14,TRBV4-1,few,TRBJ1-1,CASSLPTGGTEAFF,TGCGCCAGCAGCCTGCCAACAGGGGGCACTGAAGCTTTCTTT
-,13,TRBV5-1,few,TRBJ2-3,CASTRTVTDTQYF,TGCGCCAGCACCCGGACAGTCACAGATACGCAGTATTTT
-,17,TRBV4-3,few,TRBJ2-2,CASSQDIRAANTGELFF,TGCGCCAGCAGCCAAGATATACGGGCAGCGAACACCGGGGAGCTGTTTTTT
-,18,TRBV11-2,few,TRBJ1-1,CASSLVSSQGPLNTEAFF,TGTGCCAGCAGCTTAGTTAGTTCCCAGGGCCCATTGAACACTGAAGCTTTCTTT
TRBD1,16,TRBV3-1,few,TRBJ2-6,CASSETGGVRANVLTF,TGTGCCAGCAGCGAAACAGGGGGCGTGCGGGCCAACGTCCTGACTTTC
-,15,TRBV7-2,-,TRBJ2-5,CASSRPRSLQETQYF,TGTGCCAGCAGCCGACCCCGGTCCCTCCAAGAGACCCAGTACTTC
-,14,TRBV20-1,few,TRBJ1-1,CSASFTAMNTEAFF,TGCAGTGCTTCATTTACAGCAATGAACACTGAAGCTTTCTTT
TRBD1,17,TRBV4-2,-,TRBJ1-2,CASFPSGQGALPYGYTF,TGTGCCAGCTTTCCTTCGGGACAGGGGGCCCTACCCTATGGCTACACCTTC
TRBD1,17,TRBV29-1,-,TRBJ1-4,CSVEDPKWEGAGEKLFF,TGCAGCGTTGAAGACCCCAAATGGGAGGGGGCGGGAGAAAAACTGTTTTTT
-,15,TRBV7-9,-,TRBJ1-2,CASSRDISRFYGYTF,TGTGCCAGCAGCCGGGACATTTCACGCTTCTATGGCTACACCTTC
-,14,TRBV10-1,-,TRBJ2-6,CASSDGTGANVLTF,TGCGCCAGCAGTGATGGGACTGGGGCCAACGTCCTGACTTTC
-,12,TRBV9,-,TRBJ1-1,CASSVLGREAFF,TGTGCCAGCAGCGTATTAGGCAGGGAAGCTTTCTTT
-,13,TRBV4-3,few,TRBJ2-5,CASSDRAQETQYF,TGCGCCAGCTCGGACCGTGCTCAAGAGACCCAGTACTTC
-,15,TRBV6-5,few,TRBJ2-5,CASRSYPTTQETQYF,TGTGCCAGCAGGAGCTATCCTACGACGCAAGAGACCCAGTACTTC
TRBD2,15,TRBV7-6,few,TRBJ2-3,CASSPPGLDSDTQYF,TGTGCCAGCAGCCCGCCGGGACTAGATTCAGATACGCAGTATTTT
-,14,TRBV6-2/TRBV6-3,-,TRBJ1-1,CASRRSGAATEAFF,TGTGCCAGCAGAAGATCAGGGGCGGCCACTGAAGCTTTCTTT
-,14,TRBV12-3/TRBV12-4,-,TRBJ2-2,CASTRTVNTGELFF,TGTGCCAGCACCCGGACAGTAAACACCGGGGAGCTGTTTTTT
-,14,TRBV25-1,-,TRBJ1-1,CASAPRGGNTEAFF,TGTGCCAGCGCCCCACGGGGGGGGAACACTGAAGCTTTCTTT
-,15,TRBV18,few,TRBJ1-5,CASSPPTASNQPQHF,TGTGCCAGCTCACCACCGACCGCTAGCAATCAGCCCCAGCATTTT